This T cell receptor beta chain was retrieved from a study of blood T cell repertoires in COVID-19. Looking at the study overall: The samples span acute and convalescent COVID-19 from the United States, Italy and Spain. Sources were T cells, B-cell-depleted T cells, or PBMCs; the material itself was cDNA or gDNA.

Data came from immunoSEQ multiplex PCR; TCRdb stores just in-frame clones and leaves some out. This sample has over 80,000 clones; around nine tenths occur once, and the top ten carry around a tenth. V was trimmed by 2 bases and J by 2 bases, leaving 13 bases between them. This CDR3 has 15 amino acids. CDR1 is LNHDA, CDR2 SQIVND, per germline (reference sequence). The chain is built from TRBV19 and TRBJ2-7; weak D call: TRBD1 (6 bases). Material for sequencing was peripheral blood. This clonotype originated in a man aged 50 to 59 with acute or convalescent COVID-19. DNA for the CDR3: TGTGCCAGTAGTATATCACAGGGTAGTACCTACGAGCAGTACTTC. Protein: CASSISQGSTYEQYF.